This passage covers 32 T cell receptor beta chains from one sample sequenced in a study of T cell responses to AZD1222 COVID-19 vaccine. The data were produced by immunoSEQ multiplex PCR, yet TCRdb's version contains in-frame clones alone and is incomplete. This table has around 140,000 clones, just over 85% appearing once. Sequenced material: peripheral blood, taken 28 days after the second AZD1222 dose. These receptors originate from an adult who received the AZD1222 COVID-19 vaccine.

CDR3 protein: CAWRAPGHGYTF. As DNA, the CDR3 is TGTGCCTGGAGAGCACCGGGGCATGGCTACACCTTC. J is TRBJ1-2 and V is TRBV30, with D perhaps matching TRBD1 (5 bases). The CDR3 contains 12 residues. CDR1 is GTSNPN and CDR2 is SVGIG in the germline V gene (reference sequence). Trimming cost V 3 bases and J 6 bases, with 11 bases left between them.

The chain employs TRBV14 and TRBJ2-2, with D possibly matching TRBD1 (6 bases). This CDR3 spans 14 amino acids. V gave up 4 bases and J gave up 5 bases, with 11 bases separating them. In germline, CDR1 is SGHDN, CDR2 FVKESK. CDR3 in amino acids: CASSLITGTGELFF. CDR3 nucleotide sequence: TGTGCCAGCAGCCTCATCACAGGGACCGGGGAGCTGTTTTTT.

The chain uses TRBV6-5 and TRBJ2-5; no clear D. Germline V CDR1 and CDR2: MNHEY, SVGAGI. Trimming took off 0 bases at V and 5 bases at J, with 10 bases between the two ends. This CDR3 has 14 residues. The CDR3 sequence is CASSYSATGETQYF. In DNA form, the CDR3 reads TGTGCCAGCAGTTACTCGGCCACCGGGGAGACCCAGTACTTC.

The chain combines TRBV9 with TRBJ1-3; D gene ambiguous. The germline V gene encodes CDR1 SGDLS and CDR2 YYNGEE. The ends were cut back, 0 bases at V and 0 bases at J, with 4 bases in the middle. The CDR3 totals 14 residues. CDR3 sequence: CASSVEDSGNTIYF. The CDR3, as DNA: TGTGCCAGCAGCGTAGAGGACTCTGGAAACACCATATATTTT.

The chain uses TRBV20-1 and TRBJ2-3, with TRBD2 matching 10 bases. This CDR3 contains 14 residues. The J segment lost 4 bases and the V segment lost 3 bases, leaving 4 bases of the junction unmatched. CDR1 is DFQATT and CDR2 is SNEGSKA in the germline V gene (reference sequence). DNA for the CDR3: TGCAGTGCTAGTCCTAGCGGGAGTGCAGATACGCAGTATTTT. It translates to CSASPSGSADTQYF.

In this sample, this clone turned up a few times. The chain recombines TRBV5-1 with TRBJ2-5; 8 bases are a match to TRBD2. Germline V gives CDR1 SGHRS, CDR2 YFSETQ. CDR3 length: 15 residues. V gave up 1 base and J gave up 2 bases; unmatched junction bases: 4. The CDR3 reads CASSLLVAGQETQYF. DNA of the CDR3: TGCGCCAGCAGCTTGCTTGTAGCGGGGCAAGAGACCCAGTACTTC.

CDR3 protein: CASSQLSDRPNYGYTF. The CDR3 DNA sequence: TGTGCCAGCAGCCAGTTATCGGACAGGCCTAACTATGGCTACACCTTC. This rearrangement joins TRBV4-2 to TRBJ1-2, with 7 bases fitting TRBD1. After removal of 3 bases from V and 0 bases from J, the junction contained 7 bases not matched to a gene. CDR3 length: 16 amino acids. The germline gives CDR1 LGHNA, CDR2 YNFKEQ.

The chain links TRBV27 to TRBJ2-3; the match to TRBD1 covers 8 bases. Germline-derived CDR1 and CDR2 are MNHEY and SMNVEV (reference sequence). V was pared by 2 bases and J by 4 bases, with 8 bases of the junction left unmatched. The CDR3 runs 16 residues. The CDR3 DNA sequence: TGTGCCAGCAGTTTACGCGGACAGGGTATTTCAGATACGCAGTATTTT. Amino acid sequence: CASSLRGQGISDTQYF.

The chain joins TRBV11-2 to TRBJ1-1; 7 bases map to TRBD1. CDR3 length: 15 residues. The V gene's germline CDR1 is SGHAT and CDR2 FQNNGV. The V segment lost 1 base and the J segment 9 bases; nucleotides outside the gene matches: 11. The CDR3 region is CASSLGEGQGGKAFF. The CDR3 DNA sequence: TGTGCCAGCAGCTTAGGAGAAGGGCAGGGGGGTAAAGCTTTCTTT.

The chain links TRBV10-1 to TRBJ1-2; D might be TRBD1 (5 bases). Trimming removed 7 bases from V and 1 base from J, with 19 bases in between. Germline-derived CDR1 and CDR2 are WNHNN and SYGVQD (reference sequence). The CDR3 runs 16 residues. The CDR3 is CASTSFWDAYNYGYTF. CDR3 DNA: TGCGCCAGCACCTCCTTCTGGGACGCGTATAACTATGGCTACACCTTC.

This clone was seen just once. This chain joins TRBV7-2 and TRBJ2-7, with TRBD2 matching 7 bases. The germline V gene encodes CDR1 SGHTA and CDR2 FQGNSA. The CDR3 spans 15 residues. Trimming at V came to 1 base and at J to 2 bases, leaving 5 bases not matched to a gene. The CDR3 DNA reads TGTGCCAGCAGCTTAGGGCGGGAGAGGACCTACGAGCAGTACTTC. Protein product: CASSLGRERTYEQYF.

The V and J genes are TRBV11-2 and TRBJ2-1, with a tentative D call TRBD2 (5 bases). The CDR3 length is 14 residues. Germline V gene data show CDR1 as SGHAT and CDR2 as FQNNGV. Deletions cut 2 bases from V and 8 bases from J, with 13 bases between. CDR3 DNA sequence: TGTGCCAGCAGCTTAAGCGTCACCGGGGATGAGCAGTTCTTC. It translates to CASSLSVTGDEQFF.

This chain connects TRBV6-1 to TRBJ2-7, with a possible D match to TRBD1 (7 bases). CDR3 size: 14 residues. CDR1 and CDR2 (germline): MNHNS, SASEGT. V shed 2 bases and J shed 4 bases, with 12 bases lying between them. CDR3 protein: CASSEPGGIYEQYF. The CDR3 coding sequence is TGTGCCAGCAGTGAACCAGGGGGGATTTACGAGCAGTACTTC.

The CDR3 protein is CASSPEGAINTEAFF. In nucleotides, the CDR3 is TGTGCCAGCAGCCCAGAAGGGGCCATTAACACTGAAGCTTTCTTT. The V call is TRBV13, the J call TRBJ1-1; D might be TRBD1 (5 bases). The V end was cut by 5 bases, the J end by 2 bases, with 15 bases between. The CDR3 runs 15 residues. Germline CDR1 reads PRHDT; CDR2 reads FYEKMQ (reference sequence).

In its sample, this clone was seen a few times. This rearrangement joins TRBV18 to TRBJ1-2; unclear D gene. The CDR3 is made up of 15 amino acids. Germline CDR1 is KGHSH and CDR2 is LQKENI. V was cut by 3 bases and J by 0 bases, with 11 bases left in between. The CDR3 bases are TGTGCCAGCTCACCGCAGATCAGGCCTAACTATGGCTACACCTTC. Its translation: CASSPQIRPNYGYTF.

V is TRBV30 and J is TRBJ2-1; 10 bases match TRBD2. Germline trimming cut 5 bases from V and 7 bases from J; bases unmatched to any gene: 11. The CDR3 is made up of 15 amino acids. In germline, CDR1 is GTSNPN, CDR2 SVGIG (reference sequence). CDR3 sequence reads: CAWSQIAGGRNEQFF. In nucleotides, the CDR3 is TGTGCCTGGTCACAAATAGCGGGAGGACGGAATGAGCAGTTCTTC.

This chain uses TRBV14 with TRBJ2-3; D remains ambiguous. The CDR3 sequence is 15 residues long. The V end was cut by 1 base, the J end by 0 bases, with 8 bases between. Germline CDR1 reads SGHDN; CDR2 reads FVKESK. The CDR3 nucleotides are TGTGCCAGCAGCCAAGCAGTCCTTAGCACAGATACGCAGTATTTT. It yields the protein CASSQAVLSTDTQYF. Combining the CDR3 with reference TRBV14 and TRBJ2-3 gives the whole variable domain EAGVTQFPSHSVIEKGQTVTLRCDPISGHDNLYWYRRVMGKEIKFLLHFVKESKQDESGMPNNRFLAERTGGTYSTLKVQPAELEDSGVYFCASSQAVLSTDTQYFGPGTRLTVL.

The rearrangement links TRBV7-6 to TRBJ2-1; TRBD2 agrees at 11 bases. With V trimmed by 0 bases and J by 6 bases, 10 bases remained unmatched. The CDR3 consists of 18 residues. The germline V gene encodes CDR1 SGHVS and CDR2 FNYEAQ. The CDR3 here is CASSLALGLAGGSNEQFF. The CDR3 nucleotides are TGTGCCAGCAGCTTAGCCCTAGGACTAGCGGGCGGCTCCAATGAGCAGTTCTTC.

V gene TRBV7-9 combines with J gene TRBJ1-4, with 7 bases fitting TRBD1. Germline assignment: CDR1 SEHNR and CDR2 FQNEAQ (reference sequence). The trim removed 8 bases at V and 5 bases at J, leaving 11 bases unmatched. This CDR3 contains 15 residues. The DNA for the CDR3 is TGTGCCAGCGCGAGAGGGGGCGCGGGGAATGAAAAACTGTTTTTT. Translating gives CASARGGAGNEKLFF.

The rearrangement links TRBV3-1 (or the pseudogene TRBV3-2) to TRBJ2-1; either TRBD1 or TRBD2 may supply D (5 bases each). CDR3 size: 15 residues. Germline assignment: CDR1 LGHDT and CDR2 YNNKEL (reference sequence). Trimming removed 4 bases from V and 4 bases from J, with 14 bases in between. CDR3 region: CASSPTGTLYNEQFF. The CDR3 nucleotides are TGTGCCAGCAGCCCGACCGGGACGCTATACAATGAGCAGTTCTTC.

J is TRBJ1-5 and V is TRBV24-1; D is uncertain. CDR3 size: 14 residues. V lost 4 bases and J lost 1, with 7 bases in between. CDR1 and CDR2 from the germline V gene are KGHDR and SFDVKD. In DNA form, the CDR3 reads TGTGCCACCAGTGAGTGGGGAAGCAATCAGCCCCAGCATTTT. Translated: CATSEWGSNQPQHF.

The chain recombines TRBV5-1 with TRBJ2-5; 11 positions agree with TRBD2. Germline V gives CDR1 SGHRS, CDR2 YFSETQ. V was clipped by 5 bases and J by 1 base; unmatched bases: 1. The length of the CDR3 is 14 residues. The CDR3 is CASRGLAVQETQYF. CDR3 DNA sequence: TGCGCCAGCAGGGGACTAGCGGTCCAAGAGACCCAGTACTTC. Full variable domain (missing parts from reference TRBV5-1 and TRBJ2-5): KAGVTQTPRYLIKTRGQQVTLSCSPISGHRSVSWYQQTPGQGLQFLFEYFSETQRNKGNFPGRFSGRQFSNSRSEMNVSTLELGDSALYLCASRGLAVQETQYFGPGTRLLVL.

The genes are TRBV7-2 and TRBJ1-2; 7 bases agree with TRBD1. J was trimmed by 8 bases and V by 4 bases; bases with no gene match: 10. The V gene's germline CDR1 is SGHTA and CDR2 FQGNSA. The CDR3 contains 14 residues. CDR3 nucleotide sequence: TGTGCCAGCAGCTCCCGGACAGGAGAGGGGGGCTACACCTTC. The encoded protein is CASSSRTGEGGYTF.

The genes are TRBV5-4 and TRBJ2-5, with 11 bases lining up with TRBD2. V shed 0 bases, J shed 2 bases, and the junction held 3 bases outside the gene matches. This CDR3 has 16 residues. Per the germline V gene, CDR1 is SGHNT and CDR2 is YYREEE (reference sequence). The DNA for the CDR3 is TGTGCCAGCAGCTTGGATCTAGCGGGGGGTCAAGAGACCCAGTACTTC. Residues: CASSLDLAGGQETQYF.

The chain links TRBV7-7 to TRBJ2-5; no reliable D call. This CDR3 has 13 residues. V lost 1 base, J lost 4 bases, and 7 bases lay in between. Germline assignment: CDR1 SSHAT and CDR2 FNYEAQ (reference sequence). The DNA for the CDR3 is TGTGCCAGCAGCTTAGGAATTGGAGAGACCCAGTACTTC. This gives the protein CASSLGIGETQYF.

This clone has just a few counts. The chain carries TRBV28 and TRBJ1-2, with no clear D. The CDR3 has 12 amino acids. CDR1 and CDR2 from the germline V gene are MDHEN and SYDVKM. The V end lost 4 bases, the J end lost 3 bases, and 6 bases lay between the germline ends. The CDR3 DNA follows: TGTGCCAGCAGTTATCGGGACTATGGCTACACCTTC. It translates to CASSYRDYGYTF.

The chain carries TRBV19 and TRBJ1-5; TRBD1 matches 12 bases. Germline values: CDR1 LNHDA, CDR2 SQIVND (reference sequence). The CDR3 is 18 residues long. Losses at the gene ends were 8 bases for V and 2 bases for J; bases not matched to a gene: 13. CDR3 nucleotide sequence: TGTGCCAGTGGATTCCGGGACAGGGGGCTAATGGGCAATCAGCCCCAGCATTTT. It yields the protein CASGFRDRGLMGNQPQHF.

The CDR3 here is CASILDRGNTEAFF. The DNA of the CDR3 is TGCGCCAGCATCCTCGACAGGGGCAACACTGAAGCTTTCTTT. The gene calls are TRBV10-2 and TRBJ1-1, with 8 bases lining up with TRBD1. This CDR3 is 14 amino acids long. Losses at the gene ends were 7 bases for V and 2 bases for J; bases not matched to a gene: 6. Germline V gene sequence: CDR1 WSHSY, CDR2 SAAADI.

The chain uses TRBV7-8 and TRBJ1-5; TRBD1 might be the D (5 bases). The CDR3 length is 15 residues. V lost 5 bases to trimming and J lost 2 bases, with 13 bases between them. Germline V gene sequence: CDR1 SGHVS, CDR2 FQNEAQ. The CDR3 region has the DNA TGTGCCAGCAGCCCAGTAGGGGTTGGCAATCAGCCCCAGCATTTT. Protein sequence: CASSPVGVGNQPQHF.

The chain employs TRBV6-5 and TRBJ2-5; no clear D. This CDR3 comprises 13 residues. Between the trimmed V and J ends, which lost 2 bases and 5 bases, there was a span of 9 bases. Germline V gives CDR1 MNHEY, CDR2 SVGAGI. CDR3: CASSYTGGETQYF. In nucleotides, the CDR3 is TGTGCCAGCAGTTACACGGGTGGGGAGACCCAGTACTTC.

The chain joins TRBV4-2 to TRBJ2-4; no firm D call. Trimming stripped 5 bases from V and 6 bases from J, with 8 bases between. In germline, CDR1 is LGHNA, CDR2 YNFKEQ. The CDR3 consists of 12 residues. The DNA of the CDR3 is TGTGCCAGCAGCGCGACCGGAAACATTCAGTACTTC. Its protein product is CASSATGNIQYF.

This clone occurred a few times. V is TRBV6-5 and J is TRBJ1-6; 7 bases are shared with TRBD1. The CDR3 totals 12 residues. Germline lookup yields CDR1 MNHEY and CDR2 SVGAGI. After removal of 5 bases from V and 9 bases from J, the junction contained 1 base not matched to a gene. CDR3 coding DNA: TGTGCCAGCAGTCCAGGGGGTTCACCCCTCCACTTT. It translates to CASSPGGSPLHF.